This T cell receptor beta chain derives from a study of regulatory T cells in long-lasting Graves disease. Germline assignment: CDR1 MNHEY and CDR2 SMNVEV (reference sequence). V lost 4 bases and J 6 bases, leaving 13 bases between the germline ends. There are 14 residues in the CDR3. Building of the TCR beta libraries involved iRepertoire HTBI primers and Arm-PCR of CDR3 regions. TCRdb reanalysed the multiplex PCR reads using MiXCR and keeps one entry per CDR3 protein. The top ten clones hold just under 30% of a sample with roughly 350,000 distinct CDR3 sequences, 16% of them seen once. The sample's time point: newly diagnosed GD, antithyroid drugs for less than 3 months. Preparation of the TCR library used RNA extracted from PBMCs. Findings and limits, study-wide: Exclusively peripheral blood, rather than thyroid tissue, was studied.

The sample holds many counts of this clonotype. Antigen unknown. This same sample was also taken into another study, of T cells in Graves' hyperthyroidism and ophthalmopathy.

The genes are TRBV27 and TRBJ1-5, with a possible D match to TRBD1 (6 bases). Sequencing was performed on peripheral blood mononuclear cells (PBMCs), taken at new diagnosis, from a patient treated with antithyroid drugs. This TCR was recovered from a man between 35 and 55 years old with Graves disease. The CDR3 loop is CASSYAGGGQPQHF. CDR3 nucleotide sequence: TGTGCCAGCAGTTACGCGGGAGGGGGTCAGCCCCAGCATTTT.